The 32 T cell receptor beta chains below come from one sample, sequenced in a study of blood T cells in healthy people across ages. Using a J-beta primer mix together with a sample-barcoded 5' primer, a second PCR was run for about 6 to 11 cycles. Each CDR3 protein is one row after TCRdb ran MiXCR on the 5' RACE reads. The top ten hold roughly 2.1% of the sample, which has about 1.8 million distinct CDR3 sequences, roughly 50% seen once. Sequencing was performed on blood. The receptors originated from a woman aged 40 to 50 in good health.

The gene calls are TRBV7-9 and TRBJ1-2, with D tentatively TRBD1 (5 bases). The ends were cut back, 0 bases at V and 2 bases at J, with 19 bases in the middle. This CDR3 has 18 residues. Germline CDR1 reads SEHNR; CDR2 reads FQNEAQ (reference sequence). CDR3 sequence reads: CASSLALSRDPQNYGYTF. The CDR3 DNA reads TGTGCCAGCAGCTTAGCCCTATCCCGGGACCCTCAAAACTATGGCTACACCTTC. Full variable domain (rest looked up from reference TRBV7-9 and TRBJ1-2): DTGVSQNPRHKITKRGQNVTFRCDPISEHNRLYWYRQTLGQGPEFLTYFQNEAQLEKSRLLSDRFSAERPKGSFSTLEIQRTEQGDSAMYLCASSLALSRDPQNYGYTFGSGTRLTVV.

The chain joins TRBV4-3 to TRBJ2-3, with TRBD2 matching 12 bases. Per germline, CDR1 LGHNA and CDR2 YSLEER. The trim removed 3 bases at V and 3 bases at J, leaving 4 bases unmatched. This CDR3 is 16 amino acids long. The CDR3 sequence is CASSHLGLAGTDTQYF. In DNA, the CDR3 is TGCGCCAGCAGCCACTTAGGACTAGCGGGGACAGATACGCAGTATTTT.

The rearrangement joins TRBV18 to TRBJ2-5, with TRBD1 as a possible D gene (6 bases). This CDR3 region has 14 residues. Trimming took 0 bases from V and 5 from J, leaving 10 bases between them. Germline V CDR1 and CDR2: KGHSH, LQKENI. The CDR3 sequence is CASSPPTGSETQYF. For the CDR3, the DNA is TGTGCCAGCTCACCACCTACAGGGTCGGAGACCCAGTACTTC.

V is TRBV6-2 or TRBV6-3 and J is TRBJ2-4; possibly TRBD1 for D (5 bases). CDR1 MNHEY and CDR2 SVGEGT come from the germline V gene. The CDR3 is 14 amino acids. V was trimmed by 0 bases and J by 13 bases, leaving 16 bases between them. CDR3: CASSYSSGIPAQYF. CDR3 in DNA: TGTGCCAGCAGTTACTCGTCAGGGATCCCTGCCCAGTACTTC.

The J gene is TRBJ2-4, the V gene TRBV2; TRBD2 agrees at 8 bases. With V trimmed by 8 bases and J by 0 bases, 6 bases remained unmatched. The CDR3 extends over 15 amino acids. CDR1 SNHLY and CDR2 FYNNEI come from the germline V gene. The CDR3, as DNA: TGTGCCAGCTTGGATAGCGGGGTAGCCAAAAACATTCAGTACTTC. Its protein product is CASLDSGVAKNIQYF.

This clonotype was counted only a few times. The rearrangement joins TRBV10-3 to TRBJ1-2; D is undetermined. The V gene lost 8 bases and the J gene lost 7 bases, with 11 bases spanning the gap. There are 11 residues in the CDR3. Germline CDR1 reads ENHRY; CDR2 reads SYGVKD. CDR3 sequence (DNA): TGTGCCATCGGCCAGGAGGGTGGCTACACCTTC. It specifies CAIGQEGGYTF.

This clonotype was counted between two and nine times. The V gene is TRBV20-1, the J gene TRBJ2-7; 8 bases are a match to TRBD2. This CDR3 region has 14 residues. Per germline, CDR1 DFQATT and CDR2 SNEGSKA (reference sequence). The J segment lost 7 bases and the V segment lost 6 bases, leaving 14 bases of the junction unmatched. CDR3 residues: CSAPRVAGPWEQYF. The CDR3 DNA reads TGCAGTGCCCCCCGGGTAGCGGGGCCTTGGGAGCAGTACTTC.

This clonotype came up once. The chain uses TRBV4-3 and TRBJ2-3; 12 positions match TRBD1. The CDR3 length is 14 residues. Losses at the gene ends were 8 bases for V and 5 bases for J; bases not matched to a gene: 5. Germline V gene data show CDR1 as LGHNA and CDR2 as YSLEER. CDR3 loop: CASGDRGRVDTQYF. In DNA, the CDR3 is TGCGCCAGCGGGGACAGGGGGCGGGTAGATACGCAGTATTTT.

Worth noting for this clonotype: A junction end diverges from the germline sequence, so it may reflect a read error. This rearrangement joins TRBV29-1 to TRBJ2-7, with D tentatively TRBD1 (6 bases). The CDR3 spans 14 residues. CDR1 and CDR2 (germline): SQVTM, ANQGSEA. This CDR3 is CSVQQGITLYKQYF. The CDR3 DNA follows: TGCAGCGTACAACAGGGAATTACCCTCTACAAGCAGTACTTC.

As to this clonotype: One base away lies a much larger clone, so this may be a sequencing read error. The chain uses TRBV29-1 and TRBJ2-5; 8 positions agree with TRBD1. Germline V gene data show CDR1 as SQVTM and CDR2 as ANQGSEA. The CDR3 contains 12 residues. V lost 7 bases, J lost 5 bases, and 6 bases stayed unmatched. CDR3 region: CSGRRGRETQYF. The CDR3 DNA sequence: TGCAGCGGCCGCAGGGGGCGGGAGACCCAGTACTTC.

This clonotype has only a few counts. This rearrangement joins TRBV6-5 to TRBJ2-5; 10 bases are a match to TRBD2. Germline-derived CDR1 and CDR2 are MNHEY and SVGAGI. The ends lost 6 bases at V and 3 bases at J; junction bases unmatched: 7. The CDR3 covers 15 residues. CDR3 region: CASSSPAGGKETQYF. CDR3 DNA: TGTGCCAGCAGCTCCCCAGCGGGGGGGAAAGAGACCCAGTACTTC.

The CDR3 region has the DNA TGCAGTGCTAGAGATTCGCAGGGGGGTATTCGGGAAAAACTGTTTTTT. Residues: CSARDSQGGIREKLFF. This chain links TRBV20-1 with TRBJ1-4; 7 nucleotides agree with TRBD1. Unmatched junction bases numbered 12, after V lost 0 bases and J lost 8 bases. Germline V gene sequence: CDR1 DFQATT, CDR2 SNEGSKA (reference sequence). The CDR3 has 16 residues.

This clonotype was detected many times. V is TRBV2 and J is TRBJ2-1, with D unresolved. CDR1 is SNHLY and CDR2 is FYNNEI in the germline V gene. This CDR3 has 14 residues. V was trimmed by 7 bases and J by 0 bases, leaving 10 bases between them. As DNA, the CDR3 is TGTGCCAGCAACGTCAAGAGCTCCTACAATGAGCAGTTCTTC. Amino acids: CASNVKSSYNEQFF.

This clonotype has a handful of counts. This chain connects TRBV3-1 to TRBJ1-1; no clear D. The germline V gene has CDR1 LGHDT and CDR2 YNNKEL (reference sequence). V lost 6 bases and J lost 2, with 13 bases in between. The CDR3 covers 14 residues. Here the CDR3 DNA reads TGTGCCAGCAGACACATTTGGCGTAACACTGAAGCTTTCTTT. It translates to CASRHIWRNTEAFF.

The CDR3 sequence is CSASSGAPYEQYF. In DNA, the CDR3 is TGCAGTGCTAGTTCAGGGGCTCCCTACGAGCAGTACTTC. The chain combines TRBV20-1 with TRBJ2-7; tentatively, D is TRBD1 (6 bases). Germline V gene lookup returns CDR1 DFQATT and CDR2 SNEGSKA (reference sequence). Between the trimmed V and J ends, which lost 3 bases and 2 bases, there was a span of 11 bases. The CDR3 runs to 13 residues.

The V and J genes are TRBV4-3 and TRBJ1-1; D gene unclear. This CDR3 is built from 14 residues. Trimming shortened V by 0 bases and J by 2 bases, and 7 bases separated the two germline ends. From germline, CDR1 is LGHNA and CDR2 YSLEER. CDR3 sequence reads: CASSQDNSNTEAFF. The CDR3 DNA sequence: TGCGCCAGCAGCCAAGACAACAGTAACACTGAAGCTTTCTTT.

J is TRBJ2-1 and V is TRBV21-1; TRBD1 is taken as the D call from the table, unchecked against the DNA. TRBV21-1 is a known pseudogene. This CDR3 contains 15 residues. The CDR3 nucleotides read TGTGCCAGCAGCAAAGCTCGGACAACCTACAATGAGCAGTTCTTC. The encoded protein is CASSKARTTYNEQFF.

This clonotype was found a few times. The rearrangement links TRBV7-2 to TRBJ2-5, with 11 bases aligning to TRBD2. Germline values: CDR1 SGHTA, CDR2 FQGNSA. After removal of 1 base from V and 6 bases from J, the junction contained 4 bases not matched to a gene. This CDR3 is 15 amino acids long. CDR3 amino acids: CASSLGTSGGKTQYF. The CDR3, as DNA: TGTGCCAGCAGCTTAGGAACTAGCGGGGGAAAGACCCAGTACTTC.

The V call is TRBV28, the J call TRBJ1-2; TRBD1 aligns across 9 bases. This CDR3 contains 15 residues. Per germline, CDR1 MDHEN and CDR2 SYDVKM. J lost 0 bases, V lost 8 bases, and 7 bases had no gene match. The CDR3, as DNA: TGTGCCAGCCATGGGACAGGGAAGTCTAACTATGGCTACACCTTC. This encodes CASHGTGKSNYGYTF.

This clonotype was counted a few times. The rearrangement links TRBV7-2 to TRBJ2-1; no firm D call. Trimming took off 0 bases at V and 8 bases at J, with 8 bases between the two ends. The germline gives CDR1 SGHTA, CDR2 FQGNSA. The length of the CDR3 is 13 residues. CDR3 sequence: CASSLARGDEQFF. DNA of the CDR3: TGTGCCAGCAGCTTAGCGCGAGGCGATGAGCAGTTCTTC.

The sample holds a few counts of this clonotype. This rearrangement joins TRBV29-1 to TRBJ1-4; D not resolved. V was trimmed by 0 bases and J by 13 bases, leaving 18 bases between them. CDR3 size: 14 residues. Germline V lookup: CDR1 SQVTM, CDR2 ANQGSEA. The CDR3 DNA is TGCAGCGTTGAAGATGGAATAGGGATTGAGGGACTGTTTTTT. This encodes CSVEDGIGIEGLFF.

The rearrangement links TRBV6-2 or TRBV6-3 to TRBJ2-5, with D tentatively TRBD1 or TRBD2 (5 bases each). The end of the DNA aligns better with TRBJ2-7, so the J call may be wrong. This CDR3 region has 15 residues. From germline, CDR1 is MNHEY and CDR2 SVGEGT. The CDR3 spells CASRRGTEASYEQYF. The CDR3 nucleotides read TGTGCCAGCAGGCGAGGGACGGAAGCCTCCTACGAGCAGTACTTC.

J is TRBJ1-1 and V is TRBV5-1; a possible D gene is TRBD1 (5 bases). Germline V CDR1 and CDR2: SGHRS, YFSETQ. The V gene lost 7 bases and the J gene lost 0 bases, with 13 bases spanning the gap. The CDR3 spans 14 residues. This CDR3 is CASWEGRMNTEAFF. The CDR3 DNA reads as TGCGCCAGCTGGGAGGGGCGCATGAACACTGAAGCTTTCTTT.

This clonotype was picked up a small number of times. The V gene is TRBV28, the J gene TRBJ2-3, with a possible D match to TRBD2 (5 bases). The CDR3 has 16 residues. CDR1 is MDHEN and CDR2 is SYDVKM in the germline V gene. Trimming removed 3 bases from V and 2 bases from J, with 15 bases in between. The CDR3 reads CASSFGGRYNTDTQYF. Written as DNA, the CDR3 is TGTGCCAGCAGTTTCGGCGGGCGATATAACACAGATACGCAGTATTTT.

This rearrangement joins TRBV3-1 to TRBJ1-1; the match to TRBD1 covers 7 bases. Germline V gene data show CDR1 as LGHDT and CDR2 as YNNKEL (reference sequence). CDR3 length: 14 amino acids. J gave up 3 bases and V 6 bases, and 7 bases lay outside the gene matches. The CDR3 nucleotides read TGTGCCAGCAGTCAAACAGGGGCGCACACTGAAGCTTTCTTT. It encodes CASSQTGAHTEAFF.

The rearrangement uses TRBV13 and TRBJ1-3, with 9 bases lining up with TRBD1. This CDR3 has 16 amino acids. J lost 4 bases, V lost 5 bases, and 9 bases had no gene match. Germline CDR1 reads PRHDT; CDR2 reads FYEKMQ (reference sequence). CDR3 amino acids: CASSLRTGDTGNTIYF. As DNA, the CDR3 is TGTGCCAGCAGCCTACGGACAGGGGATACCGGAAACACCATATATTTT.

This clonotype has a handful of counts. The gene calls are TRBV6-6 and TRBJ2-3; D could derive from TRBD1 or TRBD2 (5 bases each). V was clipped by 5 bases and J by 2 bases, with 20 bases between them. The CDR3 has 17 residues. Germline V gene sequence: CDR1 MNHNY, CDR2 SVGAGI (reference sequence). The CDR3 region has the DNA TGTGCCAGCAGTCGACTCGTCGGGGCAGGGTACACAGATACGCAGTATTTT. Translation gives CASSRLVGAGYTDTQYF.

The chain carries TRBV7-3 and TRBJ2-1; maybe TRBD2 (6 bases). CDR1 is SGHTA and CDR2 is FQGTGA in the germline V gene. V dropped 5 bases and J dropped 9 bases, with 20 bases sitting between them. The CDR3 totals 15 residues. Written as DNA, the CDR3 is TGTGCCAGCAGCCCCACAATAGCGACTAGGTCTGAGCAGTTCTTC. Its translation: CASSPTIATRSEQFF.

The V gene is TRBV28, the J gene TRBJ1-1; 9 positions match TRBD1. Germline trimming cut 4 bases from V and 3 bases from J; bases unmatched to any gene: 6. From germline, CDR1 is MDHEN and CDR2 SYDVKM. The CDR3 runs to 15 residues. The CDR3 DNA is TGTGCCAGCAGTTCCAACAGGGGGCAGGACACTGAAGCTTTCTTT. Protein product: CASSSNRGQDTEAFF.

In this sample, this clonotype turned up a few times. The chain employs TRBV7-9 and TRBJ2-3, with D perhaps matching TRBD1 (6 bases). Deletions cut 9 bases from V and 3 bases from J, with 13 bases between. This CDR3 region has 13 residues. Per germline, CDR1 SEHNR and CDR2 FQNEAQ (reference sequence). The CDR3 reads CASGQLRTDTQYF. The CDR3 DNA follows: TGTGCCAGTGGACAGCTTAGAACAGATACGCAGTATTTT.

Worth noting for this clonotype: One junction end disagrees with the germline gene, perhaps due to a read error. The chain links TRBV7-2 to TRBJ2-3; 11 nucleotides agree with TRBD2. The CDR3 is made up of 18 amino acids. CDR1 and CDR2 (germline): SGHTA, FQGNSA. The CDR3 sequence is CASSFVVTSGGYTDAQYF. The CDR3 DNA follows: TGTGCCAGCAGCTTCGTAGTAACTAGCGGGGGCTACACAGATGCGCAGTATTTT.

The chain recombines TRBV3-1 with TRBJ2-5; D ambiguous. This CDR3 is built from 14 residues. The germline gives CDR1 LGHDT, CDR2 YNNKEL (reference sequence). Trimming took off 7 bases at V and 5 bases at J, with 17 bases between the two ends. CDR3 amino acids: CASKDGRVWETQYF. DNA for the CDR3: TGTGCCAGCAAGGACGGAAGGGTATGGGAGACCCAGTACTTC.